The clone carrying this T cell receptor (beta chain) came up many times. What it recognizes is unknown. This entry comes from a study of T cells in Graves' hyperthyroidism and ophthalmopathy. Study-level findings and limits: Peripheral blood also featured most of the thyroid clonotypes expanded above 0.001.

RNA transcripts provided the source from which TCR beta CDR3 regions were amplified. HTBI primers drove first-round RT-PCR of the TCR CDR3. Using its own MiXCR run on the multiplex PCR reads, TCRdb lists one record per CDR3 protein. This repertoire shows approximately 370,000 distinct CDR3 sequences, roughly 15% found once; its top ten account for about a third. Among the patients, aged 18 to 65, hyperthyroidism was newly diagnosed and had lasted under 2 months. Thyroid ultrasound and orbital computed tomography, with clinical symptoms and serum thyroxine and TRAb, informed diagnoses. The authors obtained PBMCs from roughly 9.7 ml of fresh peripheral blood. This CDR3 comprises 12 residues. The V end lost 4 bases, the J end lost 2 bases, and 5 bases lay between the germline ends.

This chain uses TRBV12-3 or TRBV12-4 with TRBJ1-2; D ambiguous. Sequenced material: blood. This receptor was obtained from a woman in her 30s with Graves' hyperthyroidism that later progressed to Graves' ophthalmopathy. As DNA, the CDR3 is TGTGCCAGCAGTTACCGGAACTATGGCTACACCTTC. Its translation: CASSYRNYGYTF.